Listed below are T cell receptor beta chains from one sample, sequenced in a study of PD-1 blockade in classical Hodgkin lymphoma. The table came from immunoSEQ multiplex PCR; TCRdb's copy has only in-frame clones and leaves some out. This table holds about 21,000 clones, around 68% found once. Sequenced here: CD4+ T cells from blood, sampled before the fourth cycle of nivolumab. The source is a human donor with classical Hodgkin lymphoma. CDR3s include the opening cysteine and the closing phenylalanine or tryptophan. The D gene is left open where the match is weak. Expanded clones get a size class; other rows say once, few or many, or leave the size out.

>TRBV6-5|TRBD1|TRBJ1-6|NA
TGTGCCAGCAGCCCTACTCCGGGACAGAATTCACCCCTCCACTTT
CASSPTPGQNSPLHF
>TRBV27|NA|TRBJ1-6|few
TGTGCCAGCAGTTTAAGTAATTCACCCCTCCACTTT
CASSLSNSPLHF
>TRBV4-2|TRBD1|TRBJ2-3|NA
TGTGCCAGCAGCCGAACAGGGGCTAGCCAACGTGGTACGCAGTATTTT
CASSRTGASQRGTQYF
>TRBV6-1|NA|TRBJ1-2|NA
TGTGCCAGTCACCTAGGACATTATGGCTACACCTTC
CASHLGHYGYTF
>TRBV7-2|NA|TRBJ1-2|NA
TGTGCCAGCACGGAAAACTATGGCTACACCTTC
CASTENYGYTF
>TRBV6-6|TRBD1|TRBJ1-4|few
TGTGCCAGCAGTTCCCGCGACAGGGATCTTGAAAAACTGTTTTTT
CASSSRDRDLEKLFF
>TRBV6-6|NA|TRBJ1-6|few
TGTGCCAGCAGTATTGGGGAGCGATCACCCCTCCACTTT
CASSIGERSPLHF
>TRBV18|NA|TRBJ1-6|few
TGTGCCAGCTCATCACAGGGAGGTGATTCACCCCTCCACTTT
CASSSQGGDSPLHF
>TRBV7-6|NA|TRBJ1-2|NA
TGTGCCAGCAGCTTCAAGGGCTACACCTTC
CASSFKGYTF
>TRBV19|NA|TRBJ1-1|NA
TGTGCCAGTAGTTTCAATACAGGATTTGAAGCTTTCTTT
CASSFNTGFEAFF
>TRBV7-2|NA|TRBJ1-3|once
TGTGCCAGCAGCTTTTTTACGTCTTCTGGAAACACCATATATTTT
CASSFFTSSGNTIYF
>TRBV18|NA|TRBJ2-3|NA
TGTGCCAGCTCACCACCGGGGGGGCAAAAAGATACGCAGTATTTT
CASSPPGGQKDTQYF
>TRBV19|NA|TRBJ2-3|NA
TGTGCCAGTAGTATACTCAGGGACGCAGATACGCAGTATTTT
CASSILRDADTQYF
>TRBV6-6|NA|TRBJ1-4|few
TGTGCCAGCAGATATCTAGCAACTAATGAAAAACTGTTTTTT
CASRYLATNEKLFF
>TRBV23-1|NA|TRBJ1-5|NA
TGCGCCAGCAGTCAGTCTCCAGGTCTTAGCAATCAGCCCCAGCATTTT
CASSQSPGLSNQPQHF
>TRBV5-4|NA|TRBJ1-2|NA
TGTGCCAGCAGCTCAGCAAGGTTTGGGGGGTTCGACTATGGCTACACCTTC
CASSSARFGGFDYGYTF
>TRBV19|NA|TRBJ2-3|once
TGTGCCAGTACCCCGAGGCTGGGACCTATCACAGATACGCAGTATTTT
CASTPRLGPITDTQYF
>TRBV5-1|NA|TRBJ2-7|NA
TGCGCCAGCAGCTTAGTGAGTTTCTCCTACGAGCAGTACTTC
CASSLVSFSYEQYF
>TRBV5-1|NA|TRBJ2-5|NA
TGCGCCAGCGCCCCCGCGGGCACCATCATGACGGAGACCCAGTACTTC
CASAPAGTIMTETQYF
>TRBV28|NA|TRBJ2-7|NA
TGTGCCAGCAGTTCCCCCGGGGGCCCCACCTACGAGCAGTACTTC
CASSSPGGPTYEQYF
>TRBV19|NA|TRBJ1-5|few
TGTGCCAGTAACCCGAGGGGAGGCAATCAGCCCCAGCATTTT
CASNPRGGNQPQHF
>TRBV29-1|NA|TRBJ2-6|NA
TGCTGTACAACAGGGAGTGGGGCCAACGTCCTGACTTTC
CCTTGSGANVLTF
>TRBV5-1|NA|TRBJ1-1|NA
TGCGCCAGCAGCTTTCGACCGGGGGAAGCTTTCTTT
CASSFRPGEAFF
>TRBV7-2|NA|TRBJ1-3|NA
TGTGCCAGCAGCTTACAGGGGAACACCATATATTTT
CASSLQGNTIYF
>TRBV18|NA|TRBJ1-2|NA
TGTGCCAGCTCACCACGGGCCGGGGGCCATGGCTACACCTTC
CASSPRAGGHGYTF
>TRBV11-2|NA|TRBJ2-3|NA
TGTGCCAGCAGCTTATGGCTTTCTAGCACAGATACGCAGTATTTT
CASSLWLSSTDTQYF
>TRBV7-6|NA|TRBJ1-2|NA
TGTGCCAGCAGCTTAGGTGGGGGACAATCTGGCTACACCTTC
CASSLGGGQSGYTF
>TRBV19|TRBD1|TRBJ2-5|NA
TGTGCCAGTAGTCTTTATGCGGGACAGGTTCCAGAGACCCAGTACTTC
CASSLYAGQVPETQYF
>TRBV5-6|NA|TRBJ1-1|NA
TGTGCCAGCAGCTTGGCAGTGAACACTGAAGCTTTCTTT
CASSLAVNTEAFF
>TRBV7-2|NA|TRBJ2-3|NA
TGTGCCAGCAGCTTTTCGGTACCCGGGACTTTGGGAGATACGCAGTATTTT
CASSFSVPGTLGDTQYF
>TRBV9|NA|TRBJ2-2|NA
TGTGCCAGCAGCGTAGGGACCAGCCCCAGGACCGGGGAGCTGTTTTTT
CASSVGTSPRTGELFF
>TRBV15|NA|TRBJ2-5|NA
TGTGCCACCAGCAGAGATGGTCAAGAGACCCAGTACTTC
CATSRDGQETQYF
>TRBV5-1|TRBD1|TRBJ2-7|NA
TGCGCCAGCCGAGGGCAGACAGGGTCCTACGAGCAGTACTTC
CASRGQTGSYEQYF
>TRBV6-5|NA|TRBJ1-4|NA
TGTGCCAGCAGTTTAGGGTACAATGAAAAACTGTTTTTT
CASSLGYNEKLFF
>TRBV10-3|TRBD1|TRBJ2-7|few
TGTGCCATCGGCCGAGGGACAGCCGAGCAGTACTTC
CAIGRGTAEQYF
>TRBV7-8|NA|TRBJ1-3|NA
TGTGCCAGCAGCTTAACATGGGACTTCGGAGGAAACACCATATATTTT
CASSLTWDFGGNTIYF
>TRBV11-3|NA|TRBJ1-1|NA
TGTGCCAGCAGCCACGCGGACAGCCCAAGGAAAGCTTTCTTT
CASSHADSPRKAFF
>TRBV5-1|TRBD2|TRBJ2-3|NA
TGCGCCAGCAGCTCTAGCGGGGGAGGGGTAGATACGCAGTATTTT
CASSSSGGGVDTQYF
>TRBV9|TRBD2|TRBJ2-1|NA
TGTGCCAGCAGCATCTCCGGGACTAGCGGGGACGAGCAGTTCTTC
CASSISGTSGDEQFF
>TRBV4-2|NA|TRBJ1-2|NA
TGTGCCAGCAGCCAAGATCGCGGGGACCCGGCGGACTATGGCTACACCTTC
CASSQDRGDPADYGYTF
>TRBV10-2|NA|TRBJ1-3|NA
TGCGCCACCGAGGTCAGAAACACCATATATTTT
CATEVRNTIYF
>TRBV7-2|TRBD1|TRBJ1-2|once
TGTGCCAGCAGCCCGGGACAGGGGGCTAACTATGGCTACACCTTC
CASSPGQGANYGYTF
>TRBV5-8|NA|TRBJ1-2|NA
TGTGCCAGCAGCCAGGCCGCGGGGCGGTTGGGCTACACCTTC
CASSQAAGRLGYTF
>TRBV10-3|NA|TRBJ2-3|NA
TGTGCCACCAGGACGCGCCCTAGCACAGATACGCAGTATTTT
CATRTRPSTDTQYF
>TRBV20-1|NA|TRBJ2-7|NA
TGCAGTGCCCCCGTTCGGTACGAGCAGTACTTC
CSAPVRYEQYF
>TRBV25-1|NA|TRBJ2-5|NA
TGTGCCAGCAGTGTCCGGGACGGACTCCAAGAGACCCAGTACTTC
CASSVRDGLQETQYF
>TRBV5-1|NA|TRBJ1-6|few
TGCGCCAGCAGCTTGGAGGGCGCAGGGAATAATTCACCCCTCCACTTT
CASSLEGAGNNSPLHF
>TRBV2|NA|TRBJ1-6|NA
TGTGCCAGCAGTGAATTTTCGGGAGGTCATAATTCACCCCTCCACTTT
CASSEFSGGHNSPLHF
>TRBV30|NA|TRBJ2-7|once
TGTGCCTGGACCCGGGACTCGGGCCACGAGCAGTACTTC
CAWTRDSGHEQYF
>TRBV18|NA|TRBJ1-2|NA
TGTGCCAGCTCGCCGCTAGCCAGGGACTATGGCTACACCTTC
CASSPLARDYGYTF
>TRBV4-1|NA|TRBJ1-5|few
TGCGCCAGCAGCCAGAGTGGGGGGCTGGGCAATCAGCCCCAGCATTTT
CASSQSGGLGNQPQHF
>TRBV5-4|NA|TRBJ1-2|NA
TGTGCCAGCAGCTTGATGGGCAGCAACTATGGCTACACCTTC
CASSLMGSNYGYTF
>TRBV19|TRBD2|TRBJ2-7|few
TGTGCCAGTAGTAGGGGACTAGCATACGAGCAGTACTTC
CASSRGLAYEQYF
>TRBV2|NA|TRBJ2-2|NA
TGTGCCAGCAGTGAAGACACCGGGGAGCTGTTTTTT
CASSEDTGELFF
>TRBV2|TRBD1|TRBJ1-1|NA
TGTGCCAGCAGTGGATGGGGAGAGAACAGGGGTTCCACCACTGAAGCTTTCTTT
CASSGWGENRGSTTEAFF
>TRBV6-6|TRBD1|TRBJ1-1|once
TGTGCCAGCAGTCGCGGGACAGGATGGAACACTGAAGCTTTCTTT
CASSRGTGWNTEAFF
>TRBV5-6|NA|TRBJ2-5|once
TGTGCCAGCAGCTTGGATCGGCAAGAGACCCAGTACTTC
CASSLDRQETQYF
>TRBV5-1|NA|TRBJ1-5|NA
TGCGCCAGCAGCTTGGGGGCTGGCGAGCCCCAGCATTTT
CASSLGAGEPQHF
>TRBV5-6|NA|TRBJ2-7|NA
TGTGCCAGCGGACGGGGGTCCTACGAGCAGTACTTC
CASGRGSYEQYF
>TRBV7-9|TRBD1|TRBJ2-1|NA
TGTGCCAGCAGCTCAGGGGGACAGGGGGCGGTGGAGTTCTTC
CASSSGGQGAVEFF